Here is one T cell receptor beta chain with its context. Its antigen is not yet known. No qualities accompany the bases; no much larger clone lies one base away. Including the terminal cysteine and phenylalanine, the CDR3 comprises 14 residues. Only the CDR3 DNA stays, 42 bases, in frame from base 1. CDR1 and CDR2, per the germline V gene (reference sequence), are GTSNPN and SVGIG. Ends trimmed: V by 2 bases, J by 12 bases; bases unmatched to a gene: 6. Genomic DNA was isolated from the sorted cells so that the TCRbeta CDR3 region could be sequenced. The immunoSEQ Assay was used to sequence the TCRbeta CDR3 regions. What TCRdb holds here is the immuneACCESS table cut down to in-frame rearrangements. Part of the clones is not present; checked against another copy, under half of the missing clones reflect an unresolved V gene, and the others are unexplained. The sample profile shows 50,000 to 80,000 clones; approximately 84% of them were found once. Together, the top ten hold roughly 9.8% of the sample.

These data are taken from a study of OX40 agonist ivuxolimab in advanced cancers. With respect to the entire study: The costimulatory receptor OX40 (CD134) was targeted by ivuxolimab, a fully human IgG2 agonistic monoclonal antibody. The purpose of peripheral TCRbeta sequencing was to test whether ivuxolimab changed TCR sequence diversity and led to clonal T-cell expansion. Prior anti-PD-1, anti-PD-L1 or anti-CTLA-4 therapy was permitted, and about two fifths of dose-escalation patients had received checkpoint inhibitors. Partial responses occurred in three dose-escalation patients: two with cutaneous melanoma and one with hepatocellular carcinoma. Intravenous ivuxolimab was administered to patients every 2 weeks at six dose levels: 0.01, 0.1, 0.3, 1.5, 3 and 10 mg/kg. In the dose-escalation cohort, roughly 82% of patients were male, and the mean age was approximately 60 years with a range of about 20 to 80. Among the roughly 50 dose-escalation patients, about 19 had hepatocellular carcinoma, 15 or so melanoma, 9 renal cell carcinoma and 9 head and neck cancer. The paper reports the monotherapy dose-escalation portion (N ≈ 50 patients) of the phase I ivuxolimab trial.

The trial excluded patients who had a history of autoimmune disease or were on systemic immunosuppression. Peripheral blood for TCR sequencing was collected from all dose cohorts at baseline, on cycle 4 day 1, and on cycle 7 day 1. Samples came from an open-label, multicenter, first-in-human phase I dose-escalation trial of ivuxolimab. Adults with locally advanced or metastatic head and neck squamous cell, hepatocellular, melanoma or renal cell carcinoma were enrolled in the trial. Before TCR sequencing, CD4+ and CD8+ T cells were separately sorted from peripheral blood. Study-level results and caveats: At doses of 0.1 to 3.0 mg/kg, clonal expansion of both CD4+ and CD8+ T cells in blood was seen between baseline and week 6. Antigen specificity was not determined for the clonally expanded peripheral T cells. After ivuxolimab, more expanded clones were found on average in CD8+ T cells than in CD4+ T cells. In the 0.1-3.0 mg/kg groups, partial responders had among the lowest normalized peripheral clonal expansion, particularly in CD8+ T cells. Low levels of normalized T-cell clonal expansion were also seen in some patients who did not respond.

Here the sequenced sample was CD4+ or CD8+ T cells sorted from blood, taken in a trial of the OX40 agonist ivuxolimab. The receptor's source is an adult with an advanced solid tumor such as melanoma, head and neck, liver or kidney cancer. The rearranged chain carries TRBV30 and TRBJ2-1; 14 junctional bases match TRBD2. The bases read TGTGCCTGGAGTCCGGGACTAGCGGGAGCTGCGCAGTTCTTC. Its product reads: CAWSPGLAGAAQFF.